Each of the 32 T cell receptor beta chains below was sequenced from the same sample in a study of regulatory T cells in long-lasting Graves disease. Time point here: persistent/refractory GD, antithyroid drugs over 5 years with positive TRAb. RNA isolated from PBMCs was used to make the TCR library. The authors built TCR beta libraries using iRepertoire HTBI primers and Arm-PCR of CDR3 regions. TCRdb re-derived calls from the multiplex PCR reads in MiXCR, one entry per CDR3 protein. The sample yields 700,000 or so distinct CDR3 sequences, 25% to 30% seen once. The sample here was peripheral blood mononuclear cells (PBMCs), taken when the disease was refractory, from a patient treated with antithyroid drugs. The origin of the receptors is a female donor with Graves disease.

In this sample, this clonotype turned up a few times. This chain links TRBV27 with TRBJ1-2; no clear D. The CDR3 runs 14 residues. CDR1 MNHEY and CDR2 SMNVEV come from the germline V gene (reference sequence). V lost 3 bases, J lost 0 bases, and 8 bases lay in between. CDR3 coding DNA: TGTGCCAGCAGTTTGGAGGACCCTAACTATGGCTACACCTTC. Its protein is CASSLEDPNYGYTF.

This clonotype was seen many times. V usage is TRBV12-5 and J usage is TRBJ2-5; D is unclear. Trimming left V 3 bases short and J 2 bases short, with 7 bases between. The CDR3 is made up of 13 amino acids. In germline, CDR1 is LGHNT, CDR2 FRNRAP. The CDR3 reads CASGLGSQETQYF. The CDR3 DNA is TGTGCTAGTGGTTTAGGATCACAAGAGACCCAGTACTTC.

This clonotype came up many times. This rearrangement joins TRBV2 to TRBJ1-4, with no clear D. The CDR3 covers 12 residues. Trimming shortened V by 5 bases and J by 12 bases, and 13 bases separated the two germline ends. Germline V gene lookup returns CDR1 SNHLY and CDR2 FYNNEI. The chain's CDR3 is CASSPRTWELFF. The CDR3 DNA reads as TGTGCCAGCAGTCCCCGAACGTGGGAACTGTTTTTT.

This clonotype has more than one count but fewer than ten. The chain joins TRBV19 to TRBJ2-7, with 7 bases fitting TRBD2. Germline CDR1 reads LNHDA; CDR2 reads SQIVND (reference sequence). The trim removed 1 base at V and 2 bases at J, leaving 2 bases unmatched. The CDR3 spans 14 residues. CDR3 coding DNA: TGTGCCAGTAGTATAGTAGCGGGTCCCTACGAGCAGTACTTC. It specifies CASSIVAGPYEQYF.

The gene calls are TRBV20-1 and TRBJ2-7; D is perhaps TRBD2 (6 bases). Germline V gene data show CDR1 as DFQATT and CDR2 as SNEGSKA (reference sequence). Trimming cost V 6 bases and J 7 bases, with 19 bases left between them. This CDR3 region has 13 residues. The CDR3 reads CSAPSEGGGEQYF. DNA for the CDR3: TGCAGTGCCCCGAGCGAGGGAGGCGGTGAGCAGTACTTC.

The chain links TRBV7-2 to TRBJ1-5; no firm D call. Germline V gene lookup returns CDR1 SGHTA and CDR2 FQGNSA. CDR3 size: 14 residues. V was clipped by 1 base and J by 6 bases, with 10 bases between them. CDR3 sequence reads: CASSLDALVQPQHF. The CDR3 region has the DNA TGTGCCAGCAGCTTAGATGCGTTGGTTCAGCCCCAGCATTTT.

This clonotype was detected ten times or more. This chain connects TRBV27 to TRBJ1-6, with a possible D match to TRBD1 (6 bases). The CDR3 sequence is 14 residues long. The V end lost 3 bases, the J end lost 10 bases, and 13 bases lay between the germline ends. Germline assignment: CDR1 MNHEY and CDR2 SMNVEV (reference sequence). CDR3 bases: TGTGCCAGCAGTTTTAGGGGGATGGGATCACCCCTCCACTTT. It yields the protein CASSFRGMGSPLHF.

The DNA of the CDR3 is TGTGCCAGCAACCCCGAGACTAGCGCCTACAATGAGCAGTTCTTC. It encodes CASNPETSAYNEQFF. The rearrangement links TRBV12-3 or TRBV12-4 to TRBJ2-1; 8 bases map to TRBD2. The CDR3 length is 15 residues. The V gene end was trimmed by 7 bases and the J gene end by 2 bases; junction bases not matched to a gene: 7.

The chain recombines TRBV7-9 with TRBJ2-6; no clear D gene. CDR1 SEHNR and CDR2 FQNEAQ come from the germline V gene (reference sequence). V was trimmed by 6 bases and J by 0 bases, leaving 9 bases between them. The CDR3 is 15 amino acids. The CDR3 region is CASRGRGSGANVLTF. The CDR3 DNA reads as TGTGCCAGCAGGGGAAGAGGCTCTGGGGCCAACGTCCTGACTTTC. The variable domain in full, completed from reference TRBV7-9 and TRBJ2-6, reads DTGVSQNPRHKITKRGQNVTFRCDPISEHNRLYWYRQTLGQGPEFLTYFQNEAQLEKSRLLSDRFSAERPKGSFSTLEIQRTEQGDSAMYLCASRGRGSGANVLTFGAGSRLTVL.

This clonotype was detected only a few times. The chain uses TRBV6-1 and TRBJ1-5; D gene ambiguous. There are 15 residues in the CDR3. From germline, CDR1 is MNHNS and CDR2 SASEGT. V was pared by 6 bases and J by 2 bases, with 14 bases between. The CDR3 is CASSGLETGNQPQHF. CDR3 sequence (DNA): TGTGCCAGCAGCGGATTAGAAACTGGCAATCAGCCCCAGCATTTT.

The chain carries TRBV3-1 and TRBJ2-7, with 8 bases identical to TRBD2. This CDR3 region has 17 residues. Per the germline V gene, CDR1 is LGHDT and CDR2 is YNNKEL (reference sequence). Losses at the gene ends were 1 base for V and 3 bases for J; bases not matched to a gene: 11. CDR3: CASSQVPSAGGLYEQYF. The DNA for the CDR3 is TGTGCCAGCAGCCAAGTCCCCTCGGCGGGAGGTCTCTACGAGCAGTACTTC.

CDR3 sequence reads: CAWKGPGGNQPQHF. DNA of the CDR3: TGTGCCTGGAAGGGTCCAGGGGGCAATCAGCCCCAGCATTTT. The J gene is TRBJ1-5, the V gene TRBV30, with a possible D match to TRBD1 (6 bases). The CDR3 sequence is 14 residues long. V dropped 4 bases and J dropped 2 bases, with 12 bases sitting between them. In germline, CDR1 is GTSNPN, CDR2 SVGIG (reference sequence).

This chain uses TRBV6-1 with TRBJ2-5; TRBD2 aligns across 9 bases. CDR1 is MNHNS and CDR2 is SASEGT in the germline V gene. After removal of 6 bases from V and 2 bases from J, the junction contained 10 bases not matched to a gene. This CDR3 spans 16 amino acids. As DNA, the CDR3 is TGTGCCAGCAGCCGCTTCGCGGCGGGAGGGCAAGAGACCCAGTACTTC. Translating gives CASSRFAAGGQETQYF.

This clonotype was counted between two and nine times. The CDR3 is CASKGQGIAEAFF. CDR3 sequence (DNA): TGTGCCAGTAAGGGACAGGGAATAGCTGAAGCTTTCTTT. The chain joins TRBV19 to TRBJ1-1, with TRBD1 matching over 9 bases. Germline trimming cut 7 bases from V and 6 bases from J; bases unmatched to any gene: 6. The CDR3 is made up of 13 amino acids. The germline gives CDR1 LNHDA, CDR2 SQIVND (reference sequence).

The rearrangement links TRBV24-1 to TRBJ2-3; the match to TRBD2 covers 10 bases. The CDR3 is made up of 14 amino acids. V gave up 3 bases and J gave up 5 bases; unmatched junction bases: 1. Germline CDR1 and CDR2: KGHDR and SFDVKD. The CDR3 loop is CATSDRTSGDTQYF. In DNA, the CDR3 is TGTGCCACCAGTGATCGGACTAGCGGAGATACGCAGTATTTT.

CDR3 bases: TGTGCTAGTGGTTCTTCTGGGGCCAACGTCCTGACTTTC. It translates to CASGSSGANVLTF. The chain combines TRBV12-5 with TRBJ2-6, with D uncertain. Germline-derived CDR1 and CDR2 are LGHNT and FRNRAP. The V end lost 4 bases, the J end lost 1 base, and 2 bases lay between the germline ends. This CDR3 is built from 13 residues.

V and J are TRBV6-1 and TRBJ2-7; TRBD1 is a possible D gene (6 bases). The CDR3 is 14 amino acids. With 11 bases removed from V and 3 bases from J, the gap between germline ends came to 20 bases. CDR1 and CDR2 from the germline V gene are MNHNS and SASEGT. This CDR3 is CAVQGGAQYYEQYF. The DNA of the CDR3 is TGTGCCGTACAAGGGGGTGCCCAATACTACGAGCAGTACTTC.

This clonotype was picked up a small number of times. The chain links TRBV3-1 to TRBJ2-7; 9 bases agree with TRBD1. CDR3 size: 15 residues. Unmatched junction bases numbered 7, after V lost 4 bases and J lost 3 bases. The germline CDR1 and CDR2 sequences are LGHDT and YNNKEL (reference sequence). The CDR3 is CASSLGQGGVYEQYF. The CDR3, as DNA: TGTGCCAGCAGCCTGGGACAGGGAGGGGTCTACGAGCAGTACTTC.

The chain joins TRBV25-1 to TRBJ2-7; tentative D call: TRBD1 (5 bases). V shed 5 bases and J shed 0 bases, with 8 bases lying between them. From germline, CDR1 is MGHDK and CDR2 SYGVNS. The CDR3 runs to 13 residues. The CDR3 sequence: CASSWQGSYEQYF. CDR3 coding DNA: TGTGCCAGCAGTTGGCAGGGCTCCTACGAGCAGTACTTC.

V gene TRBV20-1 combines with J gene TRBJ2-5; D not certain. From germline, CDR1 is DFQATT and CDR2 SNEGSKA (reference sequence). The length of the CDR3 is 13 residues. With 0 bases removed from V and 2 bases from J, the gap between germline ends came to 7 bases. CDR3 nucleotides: TGCAGTGCTAGAGATATAGGGCAAGAGACCCAGTACTTC. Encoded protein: CSARDIGQETQYF.

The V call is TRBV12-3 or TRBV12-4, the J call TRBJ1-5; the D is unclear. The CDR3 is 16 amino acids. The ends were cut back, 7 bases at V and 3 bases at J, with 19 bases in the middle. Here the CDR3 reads CASTLGRASYNQPQHF. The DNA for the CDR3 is TGTGCCAGCACCCTGGGCCGGGCCTCCTACAATCAGCCCCAGCATTTT.

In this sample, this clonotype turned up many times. The DNA of the CDR3 is TGTGCCAGCAGCTTATGGGCAGGGACTGAAGCTTTCTTT. It translates to CASSLWAGTEAFF. The J gene is TRBJ1-1, the V gene TRBV11-1; maybe TRBD1 (5 bases). Deletions cut 2 bases from V and 5 bases from J, with 9 bases between. The germline V gene has CDR1 SGHAT and CDR2 FQDESV (reference sequence). This CDR3 is 13 amino acids long. The entire variable domain, with the rest obtained from reference TRBV11-1 and TRBJ1-1, is as follows: EAEVAQSPRYKITEKSQAVAFWCDPISGHATLYWYRQILGQGPELLVQFQDESVVDDSQLPKDRFSAERLKGVDSTLKIQPAELGDSAMYLCASSLWAGTEAFFGQGTRLTVV.

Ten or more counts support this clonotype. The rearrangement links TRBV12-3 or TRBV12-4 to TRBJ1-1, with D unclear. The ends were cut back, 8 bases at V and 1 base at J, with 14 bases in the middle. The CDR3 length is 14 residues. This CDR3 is CASGERTGNTEAFF. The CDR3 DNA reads TGTGCCAGCGGAGAGAGGACGGGGAACACTGAAGCTTTCTTT.

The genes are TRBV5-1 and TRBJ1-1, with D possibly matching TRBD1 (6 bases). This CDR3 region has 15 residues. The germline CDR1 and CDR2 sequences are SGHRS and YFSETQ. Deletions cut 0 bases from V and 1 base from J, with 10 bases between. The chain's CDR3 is CASSLEGGSNTEAFF. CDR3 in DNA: TGCGCCAGCAGCTTGGAGGGGGGTTCGAACACTGAAGCTTTCTTT.

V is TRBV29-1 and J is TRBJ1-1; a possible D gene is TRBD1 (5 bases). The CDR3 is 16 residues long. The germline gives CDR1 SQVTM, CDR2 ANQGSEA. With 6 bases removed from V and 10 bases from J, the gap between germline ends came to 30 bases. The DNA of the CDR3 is TGCAGCGTGAAGGGGCAAGGGATGGGCGGAGGAGGAGGAGCTTTCTTT. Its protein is CSVKGQGMGGGGGAFF.

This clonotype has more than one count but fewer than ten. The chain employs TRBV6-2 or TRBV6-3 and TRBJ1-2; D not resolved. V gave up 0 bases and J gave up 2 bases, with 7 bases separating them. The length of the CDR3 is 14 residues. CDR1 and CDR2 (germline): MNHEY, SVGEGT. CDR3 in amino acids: CASSYSSQNYGYTF. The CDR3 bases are TGTGCCAGCAGTTACTCGAGTCAGAACTATGGCTACACCTTC.

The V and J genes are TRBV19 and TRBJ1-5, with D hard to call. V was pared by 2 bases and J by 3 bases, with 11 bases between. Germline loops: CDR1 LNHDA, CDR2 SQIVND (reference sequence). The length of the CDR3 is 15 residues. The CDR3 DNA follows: TGTGCCAGTAGTATATGGAGGAGGGACAATCAGCCCCAGCATTTT. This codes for CASSIWRRDNQPQHF.

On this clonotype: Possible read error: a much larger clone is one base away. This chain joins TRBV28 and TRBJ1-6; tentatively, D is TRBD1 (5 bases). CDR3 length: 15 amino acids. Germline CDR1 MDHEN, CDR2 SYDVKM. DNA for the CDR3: TGTACCAGCAGGCCTCCGACGGGGGGTAATTCACCCCTCCACTTT. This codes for CTSRPPTGGNSPLHF.

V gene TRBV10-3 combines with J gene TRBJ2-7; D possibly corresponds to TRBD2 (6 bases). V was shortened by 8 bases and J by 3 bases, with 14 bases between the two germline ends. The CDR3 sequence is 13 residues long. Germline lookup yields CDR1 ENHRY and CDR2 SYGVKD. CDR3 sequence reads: CAIGGKGLYEQYF. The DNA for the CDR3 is TGTGCCATCGGCGGGAAAGGCCTCTACGAGCAGTACTTC.

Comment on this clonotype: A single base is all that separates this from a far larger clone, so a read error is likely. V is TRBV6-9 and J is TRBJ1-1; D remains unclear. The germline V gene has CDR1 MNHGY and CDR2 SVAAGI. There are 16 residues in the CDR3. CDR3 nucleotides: TGTGCCAGCAGTTACTCTCCCCAGTTGGGGAACACTGGAGCTTTCTTT. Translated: CASSYSPQLGNTGAFF.

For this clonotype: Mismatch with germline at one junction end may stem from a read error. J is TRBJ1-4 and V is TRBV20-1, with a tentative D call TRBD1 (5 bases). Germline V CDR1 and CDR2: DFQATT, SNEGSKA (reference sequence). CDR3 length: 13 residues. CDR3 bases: TGCAGTGTTAGAGGGGTTACCTTAGAAAAACTGTTTTTT. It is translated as CSVRGVTLEKLFF.

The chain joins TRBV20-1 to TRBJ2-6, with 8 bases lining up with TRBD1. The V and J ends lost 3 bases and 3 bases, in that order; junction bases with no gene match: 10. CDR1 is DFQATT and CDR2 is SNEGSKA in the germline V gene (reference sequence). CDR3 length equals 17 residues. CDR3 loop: CSASGQGAGVGANVLTF. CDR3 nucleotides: TGCAGTGCTAGTGGGCAGGGGGCTGGTGTTGGGGCCAACGTCCTGACTTTC.